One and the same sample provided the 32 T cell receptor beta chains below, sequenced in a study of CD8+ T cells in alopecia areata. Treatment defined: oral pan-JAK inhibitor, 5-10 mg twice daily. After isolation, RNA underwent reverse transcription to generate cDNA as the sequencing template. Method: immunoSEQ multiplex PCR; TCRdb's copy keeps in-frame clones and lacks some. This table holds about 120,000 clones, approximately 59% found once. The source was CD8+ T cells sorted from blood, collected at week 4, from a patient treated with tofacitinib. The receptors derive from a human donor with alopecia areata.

For the CDR3, the DNA is TGCGCCAGCAGCGTACGACAGGGCTACGAGCAGTACTTC. Translating gives CASSVRQGYEQYF. The rearrangement links TRBV4-1 to TRBJ2-7, with 7 positions matching TRBD1. The CDR3 consists of 13 residues. Germline trimming cut 5 bases from V and 3 bases from J; bases unmatched to any gene: 4. CDR1 MGHRA and CDR2 YSYEKL come from the germline V gene.

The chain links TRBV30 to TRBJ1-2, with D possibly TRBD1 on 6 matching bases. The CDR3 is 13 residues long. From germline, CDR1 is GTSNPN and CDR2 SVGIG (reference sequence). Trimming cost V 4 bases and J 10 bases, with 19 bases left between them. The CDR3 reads CAWTGERRDSYTF. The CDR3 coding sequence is TGTGCCTGGACAGGGGAACGCAGGGATTCCTACACCTTC.

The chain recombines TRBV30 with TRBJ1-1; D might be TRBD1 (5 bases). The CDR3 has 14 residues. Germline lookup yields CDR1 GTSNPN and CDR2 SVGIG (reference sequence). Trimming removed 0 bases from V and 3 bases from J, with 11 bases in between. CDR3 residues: CAWSVGSGYTEAFF. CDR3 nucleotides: TGTGCCTGGAGTGTGGGCTCAGGGTACACTGAAGCTTTCTTT. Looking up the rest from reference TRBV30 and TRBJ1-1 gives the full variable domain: SQTIHQWPATLVQPVGSPLSLECTVEGTSNPNLYWYRQAAGRGLQLLFYSVGIGQISSEVPQNLSASRPQDRQFILSSKKLLLSDSGFYLCAWSVGSGYTEAFFGQGTRLTVV.

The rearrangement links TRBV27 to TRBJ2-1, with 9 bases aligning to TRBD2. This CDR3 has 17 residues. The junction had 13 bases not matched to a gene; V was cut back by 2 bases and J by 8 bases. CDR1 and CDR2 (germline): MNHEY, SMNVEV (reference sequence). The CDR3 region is CASSLRSWASGEHEQFF. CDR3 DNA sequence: TGTGCCAGCAGTTTAAGGTCCTGGGCTAGCGGGGAACATGAGCAGTTCTTC.

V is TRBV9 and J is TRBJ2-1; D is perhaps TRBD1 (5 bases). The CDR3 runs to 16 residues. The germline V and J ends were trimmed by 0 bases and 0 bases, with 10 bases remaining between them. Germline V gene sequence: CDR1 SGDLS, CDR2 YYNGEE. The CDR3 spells CASSVAGQSSYNEQFF. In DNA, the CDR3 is TGTGCCAGCAGCGTAGCTGGACAAAGCTCCTACAATGAGCAGTTCTTC. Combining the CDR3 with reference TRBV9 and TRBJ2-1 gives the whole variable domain DSGVTQTPKHLITATGQRVTLRCSPRSGDLSVYWYQQSLDQGLQFLIQYYNGEERAKGNILERFSAQQFPDLHSELNLSSLELGDSALYFCASSVAGQSSYNEQFFGPGTRLTVL.

CDR3 protein: CASGLVVKLTGELFF. CDR3 sequence (DNA): TGTGCTAGTGGTTTGGTGGTCAAACTCACCGGGGAGCTGTTTTTT. This chain links TRBV12-5 with TRBJ2-2; unclear D gene. Germline V lookup: CDR1 LGHNT, CDR2 FRNRAP. The germline V and J ends were trimmed by 0 bases and 4 bases, with 9 bases remaining between them. CDR3 size: 15 residues.

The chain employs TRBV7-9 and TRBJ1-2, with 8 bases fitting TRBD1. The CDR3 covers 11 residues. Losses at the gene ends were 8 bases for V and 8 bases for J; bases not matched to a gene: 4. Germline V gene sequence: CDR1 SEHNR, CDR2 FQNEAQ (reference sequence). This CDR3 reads CASPGQGGYTF. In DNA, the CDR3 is TGTGCCAGCCCCGGACAGGGCGGCTACACCTTC.

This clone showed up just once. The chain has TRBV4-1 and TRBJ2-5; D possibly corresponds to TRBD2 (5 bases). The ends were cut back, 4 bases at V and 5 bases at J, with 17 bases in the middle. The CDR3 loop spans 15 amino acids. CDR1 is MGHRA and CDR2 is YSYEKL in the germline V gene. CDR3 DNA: TGCGCCAGCAGCCCCCGGCCGAGGGCCAGGGAGACCCAGTACTTC. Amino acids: CASSPRPRARETQYF.

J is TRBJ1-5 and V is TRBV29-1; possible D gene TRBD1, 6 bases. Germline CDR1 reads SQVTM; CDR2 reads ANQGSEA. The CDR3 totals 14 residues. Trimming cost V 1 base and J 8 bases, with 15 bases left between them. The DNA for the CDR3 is TGCAGCGTTGAAGGGTTGGGGGGGCGTGAGCCCCAGCATTTT. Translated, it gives CSVEGLGGREPQHF.

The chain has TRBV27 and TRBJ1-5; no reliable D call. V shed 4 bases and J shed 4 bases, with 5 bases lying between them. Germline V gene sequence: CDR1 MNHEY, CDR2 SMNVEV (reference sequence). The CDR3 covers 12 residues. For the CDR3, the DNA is TGTGCCAGCAGTTCCGAAAATCAGCCCCAGCATTTT. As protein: CASSSENQPQHF.

The CDR3 region is CASSLHRDVTDTQYF. Here the CDR3 DNA reads TGTGCCAGCAGCCTGCACCGGGACGTCACAGATACGCAGTATTTT. The gene calls are TRBV13 and TRBJ2-3, with D perhaps matching TRBD1 or TRBD2 (5 bases each). V lost 5 bases and J 2 bases, leaving 14 bases between the germline ends. The CDR3 runs to 15 residues. Germline V gene data show CDR1 as PRHDT and CDR2 as FYEKMQ (reference sequence).

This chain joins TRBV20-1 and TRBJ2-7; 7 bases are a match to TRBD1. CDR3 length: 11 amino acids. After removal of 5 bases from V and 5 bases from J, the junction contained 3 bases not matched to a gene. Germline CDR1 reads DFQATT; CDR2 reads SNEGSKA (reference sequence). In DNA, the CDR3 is TGCAGTGCTGGCACAGGGGACGAGCAGTACTTC. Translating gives CSAGTGDEQYF.

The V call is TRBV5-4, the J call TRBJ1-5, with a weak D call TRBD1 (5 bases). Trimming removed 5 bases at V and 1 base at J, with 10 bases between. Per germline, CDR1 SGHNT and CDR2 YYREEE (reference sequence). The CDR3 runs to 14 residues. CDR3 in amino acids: CASRPQGSNQPQHF. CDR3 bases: TGTGCCAGCAGACCCCAGGGAAGCAATCAGCCCCAGCATTTT.

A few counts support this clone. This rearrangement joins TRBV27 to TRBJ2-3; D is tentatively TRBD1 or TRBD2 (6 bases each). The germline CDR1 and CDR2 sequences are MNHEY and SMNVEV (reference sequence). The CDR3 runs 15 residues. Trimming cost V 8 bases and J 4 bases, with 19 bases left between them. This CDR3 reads CASRPGGPHADTQYF. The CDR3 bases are TGTGCCAGCCGGCCTGGGGGGCCTCACGCAGATACGCAGTATTTT.

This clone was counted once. This chain's CDR3 is CASSLQRFSYNEQFF. The CDR3 nucleotides read TGCGCCAGCAGCCTTCAGCGGTTCTCCTACAATGAGCAGTTCTTC. This chain connects TRBV4-1 to TRBJ2-1; a possible D gene is TRBD2 (5 bases). This CDR3 is built from 15 residues. CDR1 and CDR2 (germline): MGHRA, YSYEKL. The germline V and J ends were trimmed by 4 bases and 0 bases, with 10 bases remaining between them.

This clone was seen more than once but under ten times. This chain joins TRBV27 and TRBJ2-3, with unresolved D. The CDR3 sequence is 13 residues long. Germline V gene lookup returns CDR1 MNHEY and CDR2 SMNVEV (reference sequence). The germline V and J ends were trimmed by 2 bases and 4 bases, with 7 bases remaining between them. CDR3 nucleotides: TGTGCCAGCAGTTTACGATCAGCAGATACGCAGTATTTT. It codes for CASSLRSADTQYF.

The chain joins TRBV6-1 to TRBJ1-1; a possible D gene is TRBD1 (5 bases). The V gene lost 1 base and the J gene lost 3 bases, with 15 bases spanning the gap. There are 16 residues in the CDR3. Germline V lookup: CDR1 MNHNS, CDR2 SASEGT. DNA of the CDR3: TGTGCCAGCAGTGAAGACGGACAAGAACTAGACACTGAAGCTTTCTTT. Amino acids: CASSEDGQELDTEAFF.

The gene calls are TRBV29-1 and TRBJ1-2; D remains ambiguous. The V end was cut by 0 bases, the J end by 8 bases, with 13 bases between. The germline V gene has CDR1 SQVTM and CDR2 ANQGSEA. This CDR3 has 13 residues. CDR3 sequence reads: CSVEELGMGGYTF. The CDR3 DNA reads TGCAGCGTTGAAGAATTGGGGATGGGGGGCTACACCTTC.

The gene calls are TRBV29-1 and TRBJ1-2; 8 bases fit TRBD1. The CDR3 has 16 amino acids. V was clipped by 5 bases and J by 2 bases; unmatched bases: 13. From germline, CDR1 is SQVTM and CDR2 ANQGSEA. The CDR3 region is CSVPNPTGGPNYGYTF. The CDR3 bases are TGCAGCGTTCCAAATCCAACAGGGGGTCCAAACTATGGCTACACCTTC.

CDR3 in amino acids: CASSEQGAPEETQYF. The CDR3 coding sequence is TGTGCCAGCAGCGAACAGGGGGCGCCGGAAGAGACCCAGTACTTC. The chain joins TRBV9 to TRBJ2-5; 9 nucleotides line up with TRBD1. Germline V lookup: CDR1 SGDLS, CDR2 YYNGEE. With V trimmed by 3 bases and J by 3 bases, 6 bases remained unmatched. The CDR3 covers 15 residues. The full variable domain, rest sourced from reference TRBV9 and TRBJ2-5, is DSGVTQTPKHLITATGQRVTLRCSPRSGDLSVYWYQQSLDQGLQFLIQYYNGEERAKGNILERFSAQQFPDLHSELNLSSLELGDSALYFCASSEQGAPEETQYFGPGTRLLVL.

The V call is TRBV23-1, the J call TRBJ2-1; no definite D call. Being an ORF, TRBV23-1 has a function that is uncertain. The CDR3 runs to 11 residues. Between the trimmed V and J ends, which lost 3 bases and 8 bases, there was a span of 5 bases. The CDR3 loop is CASSQPDEQFF. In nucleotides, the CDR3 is TGCGCCAGCAGTCAGCCTGATGAGCAGTTCTTC.

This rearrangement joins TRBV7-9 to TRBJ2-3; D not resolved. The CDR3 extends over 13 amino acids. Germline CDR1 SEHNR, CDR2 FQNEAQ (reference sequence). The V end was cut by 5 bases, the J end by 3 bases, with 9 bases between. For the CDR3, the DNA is TGTGCCAGCAGCAGCGAATTGACAGATACGCAGTATTTT. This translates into CASSSELTDTQYF.

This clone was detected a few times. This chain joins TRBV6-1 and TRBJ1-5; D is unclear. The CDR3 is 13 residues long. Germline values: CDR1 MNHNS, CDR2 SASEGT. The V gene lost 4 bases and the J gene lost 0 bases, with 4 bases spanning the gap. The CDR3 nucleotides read TGTGCCAGCAGTGGAAATAGCAATCAGCCCCAGCATTTT. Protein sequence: CASSGNSNQPQHF.

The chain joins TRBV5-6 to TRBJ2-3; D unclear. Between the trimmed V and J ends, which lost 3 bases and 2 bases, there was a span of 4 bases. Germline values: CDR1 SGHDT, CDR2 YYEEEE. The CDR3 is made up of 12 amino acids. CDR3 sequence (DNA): TGTGCCAGCAGCTGGGACACAGATACGCAGTATTTT. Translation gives CASSWDTDTQYF.

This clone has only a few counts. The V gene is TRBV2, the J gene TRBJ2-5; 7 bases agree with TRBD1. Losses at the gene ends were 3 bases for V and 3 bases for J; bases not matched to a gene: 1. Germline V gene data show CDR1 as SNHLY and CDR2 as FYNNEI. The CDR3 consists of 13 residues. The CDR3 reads CASSDGTEETQYF. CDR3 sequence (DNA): TGTGCCAGCAGTGACGGGACAGAAGAGACCCAGTACTTC.

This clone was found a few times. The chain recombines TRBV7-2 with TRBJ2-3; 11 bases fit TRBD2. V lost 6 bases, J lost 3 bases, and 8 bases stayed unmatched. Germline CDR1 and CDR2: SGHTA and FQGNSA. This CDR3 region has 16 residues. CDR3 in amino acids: CASRPDSGGVTDTQYF. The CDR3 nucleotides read TGTGCCAGCAGGCCCGATAGCGGGGGGGTAACAGATACGCAGTATTTT.

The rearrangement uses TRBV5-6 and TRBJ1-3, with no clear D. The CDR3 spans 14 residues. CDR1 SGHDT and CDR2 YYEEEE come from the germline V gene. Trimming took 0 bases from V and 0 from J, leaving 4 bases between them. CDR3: CASSLANSGNTIYF. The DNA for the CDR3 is TGTGCCAGCAGCTTGGCTAACTCTGGAAACACCATATATTTT.

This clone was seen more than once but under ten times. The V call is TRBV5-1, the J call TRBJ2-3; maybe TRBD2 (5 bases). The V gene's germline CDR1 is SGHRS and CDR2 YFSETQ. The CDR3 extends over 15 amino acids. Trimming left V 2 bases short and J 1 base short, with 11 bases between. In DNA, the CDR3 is TGCGCCAGCAGCTTCGGGGTCGTCGGCACAGATACGCAGTATTTT. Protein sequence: CASSFGVVGTDTQYF.

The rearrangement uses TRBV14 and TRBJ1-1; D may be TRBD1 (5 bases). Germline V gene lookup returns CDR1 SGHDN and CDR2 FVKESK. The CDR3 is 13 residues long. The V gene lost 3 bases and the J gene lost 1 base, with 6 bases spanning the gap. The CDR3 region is CASSQGTNTEAFF. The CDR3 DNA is TGTGCCAGCAGCCAGGGGACGAACACTGAAGCTTTCTTT.

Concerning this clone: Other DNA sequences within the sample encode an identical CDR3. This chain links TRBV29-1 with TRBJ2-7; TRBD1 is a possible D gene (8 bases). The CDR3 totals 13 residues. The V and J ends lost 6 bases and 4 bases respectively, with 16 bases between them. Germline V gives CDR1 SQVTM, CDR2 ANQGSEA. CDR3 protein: CSVVGQGGYEQYF. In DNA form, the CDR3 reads TGCAGCGTGGTTGGACAGGGAGGGTACGAGCAGTACTTC.

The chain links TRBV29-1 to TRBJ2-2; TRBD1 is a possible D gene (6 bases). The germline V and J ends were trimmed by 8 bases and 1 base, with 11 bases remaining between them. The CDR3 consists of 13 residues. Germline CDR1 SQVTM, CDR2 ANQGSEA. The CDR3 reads CSFTGWNTGELFF. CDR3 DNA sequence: TGCAGCTTTACAGGGTGGAACACCGGGGAGCTGTTTTTT.

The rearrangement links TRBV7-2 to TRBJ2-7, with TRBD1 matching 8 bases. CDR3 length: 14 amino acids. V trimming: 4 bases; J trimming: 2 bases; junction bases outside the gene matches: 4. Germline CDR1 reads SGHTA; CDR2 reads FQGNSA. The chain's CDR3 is CASSSMGQAYEQYF. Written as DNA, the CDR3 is TGTGCCAGCAGCTCGATGGGACAGGCCTACGAGCAGTACTTC.